The clone carrying this T cell receptor (beta chain) was detected a few times. Its matching antigen is unknown. CDR1 is KGHSH and CDR2 is LQKENI in the germline V gene. After removal of 3 bases from V and 5 bases from J, the junction contained 7 bases not matched to a gene. The CDR3 consists of 15 residues. TCRdb analysed the 5' RACE reads with MiXCR anew, one entry per CDR3 protein. The top ten clones hold approximately 2.2% of a sample with around 180,000 distinct CDR3 sequences, 16% of them seen once. This sample stems from a study of T-cell memory formation after mild COVID-19. Study in general: The TCR clusters were mostly specific to one donor.

General study findings and limits: Contracting clones from day 15 to 85 had balanced CD4/CD8; later expanders favoured CD4+. Pre-infection memory showed some responding clones, and this suggested that cross-reactive memory joined.

The clonotype was recovered from an adult woman who had mild COVID-19 (a few samples of this study predate the infection). Cell type and time point are not known. The sample comprised PBMCs or a T cell subset sorted from them (not recorded which). This sequence joins TRBV18 and TRBJ1-1; 9 bases map to TRBD1. The CDR3 here is CASSPKQGAGTEAFF. The CDR3 DNA is TGTGCCAGCTCACCGAAACAGGGGGCAGGAACTGAAGCTTTCTTT.